The 25 T cell receptor beta chains in this list originate from one sample, sequenced in a study of CD8+CD57+ T cells in acquired aplastic anemia. The template used for profiling TCR beta VDJ and CDR3 was genomic DNA. A single record per CDR3 protein comes from TCRdb applying MiXCR to the reads. In the table there are 190,000 or so distinct CDR3 sequences, 60% to 65% of which are singletons. The specimen was sorted CD4+, CD8+, or CD8+CD57+ T cells (not recorded which) from PBMCs. These receptors originate from a human donor in good health.

This chain uses TRBV5-1 with TRBJ2-7, with D hard to call. There are 14 residues in the CDR3. CDR1 is SGHRS and CDR2 is YFSETQ in the germline V gene. V was pared by 3 bases and J by 2 bases, with 12 bases between. The CDR3 coding sequence is TGCGCCAGCAGCTCCCAGGCAGCAACCTACGAGCAGTACTTC. Protein: CASSSQAATYEQYF.

The chain carries TRBV7-3 and TRBJ2-5, with 8 bases identical to TRBD2. This CDR3 region has 16 residues. V shed 4 bases and J 5 bases; nucleotides not matched to a gene: 12. Germline V gives CDR1 SGHTA, CDR2 FQGTGA. In DNA, the CDR3 is TGTGCCAGCAGCTCACCCACGGGGGGGGTTCGGGAGACCCAGTACTTC. Protein sequence: CASSSPTGGVRETQYF.

CDR3 sequence: CASSSTGSGEQFF. In DNA form, the CDR3 reads TGTGCCAGCAGCTCAACAGGGTCTGGAGAGCAGTTCTTC. The chain carries TRBV7-9 and TRBJ2-1; D might be TRBD1 (6 bases). The CDR3 spans 13 residues. Deletions cut 4 bases from V and 10 bases from J, with 14 bases between. Germline V gives CDR1 SEHNR, CDR2 FQNEAQ (reference sequence). Full variable domain (outside the CDR3, taken from reference TRBV7-9 and TRBJ2-1): DTGVSQNPRHKITKRGQNVTFRCDPISEHNRLYWYRQTLGQGPEFLTYFQNEAQLEKSRLLSDRFSAERPKGSFSTLEIQRTEQGDSAMYLCASSSTGSGEQFFGPGTRLTVL.

The chain couples TRBV7-2 to TRBJ1-2, with 10 bases lining up with TRBD1. This CDR3 has 14 amino acids. V gave up 5 bases and J gave up 8 bases; unmatched junction bases: 8. The V gene's germline CDR1 is SGHTA and CDR2 FQGNSA. Here the CDR3 reads CASSVGTGESGYTF. In DNA, the CDR3 is TGTGCCAGCAGCGTAGGGACAGGGGAATCGGGCTACACCTTC. Full variable domain (rest looked up from reference TRBV7-2 and TRBJ1-2): GAGVSQSPSNKVTEKGKDVELRCDPISGHTALYWYRQSLGQGLEFLIYFQGNSAPDKSGLPSDRFSAERTGGSVSTLTIQRTQQEDSAVYLCASSVGTGESGYTFGSGTRLTVV.

Details on this clonotype: A read error may produce the germline difference seen at one junction end. The CDR3 spells CANSLGQGAIGTEAFF. The CDR3 region has the DNA TGTGCCAACAGCTTAGGACAGGGGGCGATAGGCACTGAAGCTTTCTTT. This chain links TRBV7-9 with TRBJ1-1, with 11 bases matching TRBD1. This CDR3 spans 16 amino acids. Germline V gives CDR1 SEHNR, CDR2 FQNEAQ (reference sequence).

The gene calls are TRBV10-2 and TRBJ1-5; D is ambiguous. The CDR3 loop spans 13 amino acids. Trimming removed 1 base from V and 2 bases from J, with 3 bases in between. Germline values: CDR1 WSHSY, CDR2 SAAADI. The CDR3 DNA is TGCGCCAGCAGTGAGTGGGGCAATCAGCCCCAGCATTTT. This gives the protein CASSEWGNQPQHF.

The chain has TRBV4-3 and TRBJ1-2; tentative D call: TRBD1 (5 bases). This CDR3 contains 18 residues. V lost 1 base and J lost 2, with 20 bases in between. Germline-derived CDR1 and CDR2 are LGHNA and YSLEER. The CDR3: CASSQVYMGDDNNYGYTF. CDR3 sequence (DNA): TGCGCCAGCAGCCAAGTATACATGGGGGACGACAACAACTATGGCTACACCTTC.

There are many counts of this clonotype. The chain is built from TRBV12-3 or TRBV12-4 and TRBJ2-7, with TRBD2 matching 11 bases. The junction had 4 bases not matched to a gene; V was cut back by 3 bases and J by 3 bases. The CDR3 runs to 15 residues. CDR3 DNA: TGTGCCAGCAGTTTTGTCGGGACTAGCGGCTACGAGCAGTACTTC. Amino acids: CASSFVGTSGYEQYF.

J is TRBJ1-6 and V is TRBV27; 8 bases align to TRBD1. Germline assignment: CDR1 MNHEY and CDR2 SMNVEV (reference sequence). V lost 5 bases and J lost 9; bases outside the gene matches: 9. This CDR3 is 15 amino acids long. As DNA, the CDR3 is TGTGCCAGCAGTCAGCCAGGACAGGGAAGTTCACCCCTCCACTTT. It translates to CASSQPGQGSSPLHF.

The chain recombines TRBV7-9 with TRBJ1-4; D gene unclear. The V gene lost 5 bases and the J gene lost 10 bases, with 17 bases spanning the gap. Germline CDR1 reads SEHNR; CDR2 reads FQNEAQ (reference sequence). The CDR3 is 14 residues long. This CDR3 is CASSPSGREGKLFF. For the CDR3, the DNA is TGTGCCAGCAGCCCTAGTGGTCGGGAGGGAAAACTGTTTTTT.

This clonotype has ten or more counts. The chain joins TRBV10-3 to TRBJ2-7, with a possible D match to TRBD1 (5 bases). CDR3 length: 12 amino acids. V gave up 7 bases and J gave up 0 bases, with 7 bases separating them. CDR1 ENHRY and CDR2 SYGVKD come from the germline V gene. The DNA for the CDR3 is TGTGCCATCATGGACAACTCCTACGAGCAGTACTTC. It translates to CAIMDNSYEQYF.

This rearrangement joins TRBV15 to TRBJ2-7; TRBD2 might be the D (6 bases). V lost 5 bases and J 5 bases, leaving 16 bases between the germline ends. Germline-derived CDR1 and CDR2 are LNHNV and YYDKDF (reference sequence). The CDR3 runs to 14 residues. The CDR3 DNA is TGTGCCACCAGCGCCCGGGACTTTTACCACGAGCAGTACTTC. The encoded protein is CATSARDFYHEQYF.

This chain links TRBV29-1 with TRBJ2-1; possibly TRBD2 for D (5 bases). Germline-derived CDR1 and CDR2 are SQVTM and ANQGSEA. This CDR3 has 13 amino acids. The CDR3 DNA sequence: TGCAGTCGGTATTTAGACGGGGATAATGAGCAGTTCTTC. Amino acids: CSRYLDGDNEQFF.

This rearrangement joins TRBV7-2 to TRBJ2-7; 8 bases map to TRBD1. The CDR3 runs 14 residues. Per the germline V gene, CDR1 is SGHTA and CDR2 is FQGNSA. V lost 3 bases, J lost 2 bases, and 3 bases stayed unmatched. The CDR3 spells CASSFGQGPYEQYF. CDR3 sequence (DNA): TGTGCCAGCAGCTTTGGACAGGGTCCCTACGAGCAGTACTTC.

V usage is TRBV7-3 and J usage is TRBJ2-2; D possibly uses TRBD1 or TRBD2 (5 bases each). Germline loops: CDR1 SGHTA, CDR2 FQGTGA. This CDR3 spans 13 amino acids. V lost 5 bases, J lost 7 bases, and 11 bases lay in between. CDR3 in amino acids: CASSRLRGGELFF. The CDR3 nucleotides read TGTGCCAGCAGCCGACTGAGGGGCGGGGAGCTGTTTTTT.

On this clonotype itself: A much larger clone lies a single base off, so this may be a read error. The rearrangement joins TRBV6-5 to TRBJ1-1; 9 bases align to TRBD1. The V gene's germline CDR1 is MNHEY and CDR2 SVGAGI. V lost 6 bases and J lost 6; bases outside the gene matches: 17. This CDR3 has 17 amino acids. The CDR3 sequence is CASSVPGQGSVDPEAFF. In DNA, the CDR3 is TGTGCCAGCAGCGTCCCGGGACAGGGAAGTGTGGACCCTGAAGCTTTCTTT.

This clonotype was picked up many times. This chain links TRBV19 with TRBJ1-1; no clear D. V was pared by 8 bases and J by 8 bases, with 18 bases between. This CDR3 has 13 amino acids. The germline V gene has CDR1 LNHDA and CDR2 SQIVND (reference sequence). Here the CDR3 reads CASAVSAPTEAFF. In DNA, the CDR3 is TGTGCCAGTGCTGTCTCGGCGCCGACCGAAGCTTTCTTT.

This chain uses TRBV7-9 with TRBJ2-3; D is undetermined. The CDR3 consists of 14 residues. V dropped 4 bases and J dropped 6 bases, with 14 bases sitting between them. Germline lookup yields CDR1 SEHNR and CDR2 FQNEAQ (reference sequence). CDR3 residues: CASSSVPGRDTQYF. As DNA, the CDR3 is TGTGCCAGCAGCTCCGTCCCAGGCAGGGATACGCAGTATTTT. Using reference TRBV7-9 and TRBJ2-3 for the parts outside the CDR3, the full variable domain is DTGVSQNPRHKITKRGQNVTFRCDPISEHNRLYWYRQTLGQGPEFLTYFQNEAQLEKSRLLSDRFSAERPKGSFSTLEIQRTEQGDSAMYLCASSSVPGRDTQYFGPGTRLTVL.

The chain couples TRBV9 to TRBJ2-3; 7 bases map to TRBD2. The CDR3 extends over 15 amino acids. The germline V gene encodes CDR1 SGDLS and CDR2 YYNGEE. V lost 0 bases, J lost 4 bases, and 5 bases stayed unmatched. The CDR3 loop is CASSVGGGRADTQYF. CDR3 sequence (DNA): TGTGCCAGCAGCGTAGGCGGCGGGAGAGCAGATACGCAGTATTTT.

As regards this clonotype: Its ends do not fully match the called genes, so a read error is possible. The chain couples TRBV24-1 to TRBJ2-2; a possible D gene is TRBD2 (6 bases). CDR1 is KGHDR, CDR2 SFDVKD, per germline. CDR3 size: 14 residues. The CDR3 DNA follows: TGTGCCACCAGTAAGGGACTCGACACCGTGGAGCTGTTTTTT. This translates into CATSKGLDTVELFF.

The V and J genes are TRBV7-9 and TRBJ1-1; TRBD1 matches 9 bases. The CDR3 contains 14 residues. Germline V gene lookup returns CDR1 SEHNR and CDR2 FQNEAQ (reference sequence). V trimming: 1 base; J trimming: 5 bases; junction bases outside the gene matches: 2. CDR3 region: CASSLGTGATEAFF. CDR3 nucleotide sequence: TGTGCCAGCAGCTTAGGGACAGGGGCGACTGAAGCTTTCTTT.

This clonotype was counted a few times. The chain links TRBV24-1 to TRBJ1-6; D remains unclear. CDR3 length: 20 amino acids. Trimming removed 10 bases at V and 5 bases at J, with 32 bases between. Looked up from germline, CDR1 is KGHDR and CDR2 is SFDVKD. In DNA, the CDR3 is TGTGCCACTGGTTCCGTCTTCGGCAGGCCAACGGGGTCCCATAATTCACCCCTCCACTTT. Its protein product is CATGSVFGRPTGSHNSPLHF.

The genes are TRBV19 and TRBJ2-7; D is unclear. Germline lookup yields CDR1 LNHDA and CDR2 SQIVND (reference sequence). Trimming cost V 4 bases and J 0 bases, with 10 bases left between them. This CDR3 comprises 14 residues. The CDR3 protein is CASSTSTASYEQYF. The CDR3 coding sequence is TGTGCCAGTAGTACGTCGACTGCCTCCTACGAGCAGTACTTC.

The rearrangement uses TRBV7-9 and TRBJ2-7; 11 bases fit TRBD2. Germline CDR1 reads SEHNR; CDR2 reads FQNEAQ (reference sequence). V shed 2 bases, J shed 5 bases, and the junction held 8 bases outside the gene matches. The CDR3 consists of 16 residues. CDR3 loop: CASSLPLAGEYHEQYF. CDR3 sequence (DNA): TGTGCCAGCAGCTTACCACTAGCGGGAGAATATCACGAGCAGTACTTC.

The chain combines TRBV19 with TRBJ1-5; D is undetermined. The CDR3 sequence is 15 residues long. V gave up 3 bases and J gave up 7 bases, with 16 bases separating them. Germline CDR1 LNHDA, CDR2 SQIVND (reference sequence). As DNA, the CDR3 is TGTGCCAGTAGTATGAGGAGACAATGGGGACAGCCCCAGCATTTT. It specifies CASSMRRQWGQPQHF. The variable domain in full, with the rest retrieved from reference TRBV19 and TRBJ1-5, is DGGITQSPKYLFRKEGQNVTLSCEQNLNHDAMYWYRQDPGQGLRLIYYSQIVNDFQKGDIAEGYSVSREKKESFPLTVTSAQKNPTAFYLCASSMRRQWGQPQHFGDGTRLSIL.